This TCR beta chain originates from a study of shared clonotypes between healthy human individuals. TCRdb's table, derived via immunoSEQ multiplex PCR, lists solely in-frame clones and lacks some. Of about 1 million clones in the sample, about 80% were seen once. CDR1 is SNHLY, CDR2 FYNNEI, per germline. Trimming took off 9 bases at V and 9 bases at J, with 24 bases between the two ends. This CDR3 comprises 15 residues. The sample taken for sequencing was memory CD4+ T cells sorted from blood. Subset specified: CD45RA-negative fraction. The chain joins TRBV2 to TRBJ2-1, with TRBD2 as a possible D gene (7 bases). This receptor was identified in a man younger than 35 in good health. Here the CDR3 DNA reads TGTGCCAGAGAGGGGCGGGGGCGCAAAGGTAGTGAGCAGTTCTTC. Translating it yields CAREGRGRKGSEQFF.